This T cell receptor (beta chain) was recovered during a study of blood T cell repertoires in COVID-19. The protocol was immunoSEQ multiplex PCR, while the TCRdb copy is restricted to in-frame clones and leaves out a portion. The sample includes 150,000 to 200,000 clones, about 84% of them seen just once. This CDR3 is 15 amino acids long. V was trimmed by 2 bases and J by 4 bases, leaving 13 bases between them. Germline V CDR1 and CDR2: SGDLS, YYNGEE. The chain combines TRBV9 with TRBJ1-5, with D tentatively TRBD1 (6 bases). The clonotype originates from a man aged 50 to 60 who had recovered from COVID-19. Sequences were obtained from PBMCs or T cells enriched from blood (not recorded which). The CDR3 protein is CASSVSGAPNQPQHF. The CDR3 coding sequence is TGTGCCAGCAGCGTTTCAGGGGCCCCAAATCAGCCCCAGCATTTT.